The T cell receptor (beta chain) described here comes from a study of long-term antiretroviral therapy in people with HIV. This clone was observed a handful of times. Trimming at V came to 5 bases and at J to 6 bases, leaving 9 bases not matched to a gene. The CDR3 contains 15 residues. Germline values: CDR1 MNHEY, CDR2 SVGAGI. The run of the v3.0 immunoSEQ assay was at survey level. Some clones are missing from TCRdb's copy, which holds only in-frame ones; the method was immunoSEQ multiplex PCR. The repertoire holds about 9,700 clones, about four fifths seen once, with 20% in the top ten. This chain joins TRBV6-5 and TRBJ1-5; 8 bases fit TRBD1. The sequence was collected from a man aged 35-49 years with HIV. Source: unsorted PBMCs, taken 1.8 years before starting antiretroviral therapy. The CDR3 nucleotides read TGTGCCAGCAGTCCCCGGACAGGGCGCGTTCAGCCCCAGCATTTT. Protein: CASSPRTGRVQPQHF.